A selection of T cell receptor beta chains follows, all from one sample in a study of T cells in Graves' hyperthyroidism and ophthalmopathy. Using its own MiXCR run on the multiplex PCR reads, TCRdb lists one record per CDR3 protein. This table has around 440,000 distinct CDR3 sequences, approximately 14% appearing once. The sample comprised blood. The receptors were gathered from a woman aged 18-29 years with Graves' hyperthyroidism. CDR3s include the opening cysteine and the closing phenylalanine or tryptophan. Fields, in order: V gene, CDR3 length, D gene, clone size, J gene, CDR3 DNA, CDR3 protein. A D gene is named only where the DNA matches it firmly. Not all rows give a size; the values are once, few, many and, for expanded clones, a class.

>TRBV6-1|14|TRBD1|many|TRBJ2-1
TGTGCCAGCAGTCCTTGGGACAGGGGGAATGAGCAGTTCTTC
CASSPWDRGNEQFF
>TRBV2|13|TRBD1|.|TRBJ2-7
TGTGCCAGCACGCGACAGGGGTTCGACGAGCAGTACTTC
CASTRQGFDEQYF
>TRBV5-1|14|TRBD1|.|TRBJ2-1
TGCGCCAGCAGCGGAGGACAGGGGAGGAATGAGCAGTTCTTC
CASSGGQGRNEQFF
>TRBV10-3|14|TRBD1|many|TRBJ1-6
TGTGCCATCAGTGTGGGACAGGGTCGTTCACCCCTCCACTTT
CAISVGQGRSPLHF
>TRBV6-1|15|.|many|TRBJ1-2
TGTGCCAGCAGTACGCCCCAGACAGAAAACTATGGCTACACCTTC
CASSTPQTENYGYTF
>TRBV6-2/TRBV6-3|19|TRBD1|.|TRBJ1-5
TGTGCCAGCAGCCAGACAACAGGGGCGACTACATATAGCAATCAGCCCCAGCATTTT
CASSQTTGATTYSNQPQHF
>TRBV18|15|.|many|TRBJ2-1
TGTGCCAGCTCACCCCGTTGGACGAGCTACAATGAGCAGTTCTTC
CASSPRWTSYNEQFF
>TRBV20-1|13|.|few|TRBJ1-3
TGCAGTGCCGAAGACACCCGTGGAAACACCATATATTTT
CSAEDTRGNTIYF
>TRBV6-1|15|.|many|TRBJ2-3
TGTGCCAGCAGTGAAATTGGGGGGGCCTCAGATACGCAGTATTTT
CASSEIGGASDTQYF
>TRBV20-1|13|TRBD2|few|TRBJ2-1
TGCAGTGCTAGAGGGGCAGCGGGAGATGAGCAGTTCTTC
CSARGAAGDEQFF
>TRBV10-3|15|.|many|TRBJ1-5
TGTGCCATCAGTGATCCCTCATATAGCAATCAGCCCCAGCATTTT
CAISDPSYSNQPQHF
>TRBV7-2|16|.|many|TRBJ2-3
TGTGCCAGCAGCTTAAACCCATTCCGAGACACAGATACGCAGTATTTT
CASSLNPFRDTDTQYF
>TRBV4-1|14|.|.|TRBJ1-5
TGCGCCAGCAGCCAAGCTGCCAGCGATCAGCCCCAGCATTTT
CASSQAASDQPQHF
>TRBV12-5|14|.|many|TRBJ2-3
TGTGCTAGTGGTTCTACTATAGTATCAGATACGCAGTATTTT
CASGSTIVSDTQYF
>TRBV5-6|14|.|.|TRBJ1-2
TGTGCCAGCAGCTTGCGCGGCCCGGCGAAAGGCTACACCTTC
CASSLRGPAKGYTF
>TRBV11-3|19|TRBD2|few|TRBJ2-5
TGTGCCAGCAGCACCGGCGGACTAGCGGGAGGGCCCTACGGAGAGACCCAGTACTTC
CASSTGGLAGGPYGETQYF
>TRBV20-1|14|.|.|TRBJ1-3
TGCAGTGCAGGCGACCGCAACTCTGGAAACACCATATATTTT
CSAGDRNSGNTIYF
>TRBV12-3/TRBV12-4|13|.|.|TRBJ2-1
TGTGCCAGCAGTTTGGAGGCGCCCAATGAGCAGTTCTTC
CASSLEAPNEQFF
>TRBV5-1|15|.|few|TRBJ2-2
TGCGCCAGCAGCTTATGGGCAGGGGAAAACGGGGAGCTGTTTTTT
CASSLWAGENGELFF
>TRBV13|17|TRBD2|.|TRBJ2-5
TGTGCCAGCAGCCAAGACTTGGCAGCGGGACTAGGAGAGACCCAGTACTTC
CASSQDLAAGLGETQYF